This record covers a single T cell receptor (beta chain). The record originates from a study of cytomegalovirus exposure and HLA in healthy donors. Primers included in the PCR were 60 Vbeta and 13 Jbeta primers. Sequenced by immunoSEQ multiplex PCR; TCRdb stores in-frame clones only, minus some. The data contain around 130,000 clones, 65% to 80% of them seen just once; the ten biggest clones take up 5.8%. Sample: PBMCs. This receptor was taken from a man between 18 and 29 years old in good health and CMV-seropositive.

CDR3 bases: TGTGCCAGCAGTCATCGGACAGGGAGGGATGAGCAGTTCTTC. Translated, it gives CASSHRTGRDEQFF. The chain links TRBV6-1 to TRBJ2-1; the D gene is possibly TRBD1 (8 bases). The germline V gene encodes CDR1 MNHNS and CDR2 SASEGT. The CDR3 has 14 amino acids. V lost 5 bases and J lost 8, with 16 bases in between.